Detailed here is one T cell receptor (beta chain). This clonotype occurred a few times. Its binding antigen is unknown. Base qualities are not provided; no much larger clone lies one nucleotide away. The sample originates from a study of vaccination and CD4 T cells after COVID-19 (dated by TCRdb to between 2022 and 2023). With respect to the entire study: SARS-CoV-2 positivity had been established in the convalescent patients by nasal swab PCR, and mild disease was recorded in under ten of these patients and severe disease in one. Six males and four females were included in the convalescent cohort, with two Hispanic individuals, seven Caucasians, two Asians and one multiracial person represented. Each participant got two doses of either the Pfizer-BioNTech BNT162b2 vaccine (n=8) or the Moderna mRNA-1273 vaccine (n=2). Post-COVID blood samples were collected from convalescent patients a median of approximately 93 days after diagnosis, with a range of about 30 to 170 days. Post-vaccine blood samples were taken a median of about 77 days after the second vaccine dose, with a range of about 12 to 250 days. Culture stimuli were overlapping spike peptide pools from SARS-CoV-2 and from the common cold coronaviruses HCoV-NL63, HCoV-OC43 and HCoV-229E. In control cultures, a CEFX viral epitope pool was used as positive control, an HIV-1 Nef peptide pool was used as negative control, or no peptide was added. In fewer than 12 COVID-19 convalescent patients and a few infection-naive healthy vaccine recipients, researchers compared the spike-specific CD4+ TCR repertoire from before mRNA vaccination with the repertoire from after. General findings and caveats noted by the study authors: Relatively few convalescent patients were included in the study, and early timepoints after natural infection were not analyzed. An increase in the median number of SARS-CoV-2-reactive clonotypes from around 20 after infection to roughly 36 after vaccination was observed, but the change was not found to be significant. Among the post-vaccine SARS-CoV-2-reactive clones in convalescent patients, a median around 86% showed up only after vaccination, which suggests vaccine-specific priming. Of the vaccine-specific clones found in convalescent patients, nearly all (304 of 307) were mono-reactive for SARS-CoV-2 spike instead of being cross-reactive with common cold coronaviruses.

Including cysteine and phenylalanine, the CDR3 has 15 amino acids. The only DNA kept is the CDR3, 45 bases in frame from the first base. The germline V gene provides CDR1 MNHNS and CDR2 SASEGT. Library construction relied on PCR. DNA from cultured CD4+ T cells was subjected to TCR sequencing with the Oncomine TCR Beta short-read assay at the Johns Hopkins FTIC core. Genomic DNA was extracted from the cultured CD4+ T cells with the QIAamp micro DNA kit. Oncomine TCR Beta libraries from cultured CD4+ T cells were pooled using unique dual indexes and sequenced on an Illumina iSeq 100. Per the source publication's procedure: Non-productive sequences were removed, and CDR3s not starting with C, not ending with F or W, or shorter than 7 amino acids were discarded. Antigen-specific clonotypes were identified using the MANAFEST web application through comparison of peptide-stimulated wells with reference and other culture wells. Positive clones required FDR below 0.05, an odds ratio above 5, and productive frequency above 0.1% in at least two of three replicate wells. A clonotype counted as cross-reactive if it showed significant expansion both in the SARS-CoV-2 spike wells and in at least one common cold coronavirus spike condition. Similarity between CDR3 sequences was evaluated in R version 3.6.1 using Levenshtein distances (stringdist) and unrooted phylogenetic trees (ape). TCRdb applied fastp at Q25 and MiXCR to the public reads, then kept only in-frame beta chains. Entries that share a CDR3 protein sequence are merged under the most common genes and DNA. The V and J calls shown here were made by TCRdb, not taken from the authors' results. The sample has 7,500 to 10,000 distinct CDR3 sequences on record, 60% to 70% of them singletons. The top ten hold less than 45% of the sample.

The treatment or condition label here, explained by the study, means: roughly 11-day PBMC culture with coronavirus spike peptide pools or control peptides (ViraFEST assay). The study used the ViraFEST assay, which expanded antigen-specific T cells with peptide pools and then identified expanded clonotypes by TCR sequencing. The convalescent patients' positive SARS-CoV-2 PCR tests fell between March and December 2020, which was before the Alpha, Beta and Delta variants emerged in the United States. PBMCs were cultured at roughly 1.8 million per well in IMDM supplemented with roughly 5.2% human AB serum and 9 to 10 IU/ml IL-2, with about 10 ug/ml peptide pools added. On days 3 and 7, half of the culture medium was replaced with fresh IL-2-containing medium. After roughly 11 days of culture, CD4+ T cells were isolated by negative selection with the EasySep CD4+ T cell isolation kit. Ficoll-Paque Plus gradient centrifugation was used to isolate PBMCs from whole blood, and the isolated PBMCs were then either used fresh or cryopreserved at -140C. Triplicate wells were generally used for each culture condition.

The TCR sequence derives from a human donor who had recovered from COVID-19. Sequenced material: CD4+ T cells from blood, cultured in vitro. Recombination joined TRBV6-1 with TRBJ2-1, with 11 bases aligning to TRBD1. Gene TRBJ2-7 matches the end of the DNA better, so the J call may be wrong. The DNA sequence is given as TGTGCCAGCAGTACCTGGGACAGGGGGACCCACGAGCAGTACTTC. Translated, this is CASSTWDRGTHEQYF.